The TCR beta chain described here comes from a study of blood T cell repertoires in COVID-19. The overall study: In each case, the material was cDNA or gDNA derived from T cells, B-cell-depleted T cells, or PBMCs.

CDR1 and CDR2 from the germline V gene are MDHEN and SYDVKM. This CDR3 region has 13 residues. V was clipped by 4 bases and J by 5 bases, with 11 bases between them. The participants were between 18 and 89 years old and came from fewer than 25 US areas. Each exposed participant met a COVID-19 case in the 2 weeks preceding study entry. Methods used by the authors: Nucleated cell counts were estimated from reference gene primer amplification. TCRdb keeps only in-frame clones here, not all; method: immunoSEQ multiplex PCR. V and J calls plus clone size are reproduced from that table; the DNA served to infer D and trimming. The sample contains fewer than 300,000 clones, approximately 82% of which appear only once.

The rearrangement links TRBV28 to TRBJ1-2; D gene uncertain. This sequence originates from a man aged 40-49 years who had been exposed to COVID-19. Sequencing used PBMCs or T cells enriched from blood (not recorded which). The CDR3 sequence: CASSSRLLYGYTF. CDR3 nucleotides: TGTGCCAGCAGTTCCCGACTCTTATATGGCTACACCTTC.